This T cell receptor (beta chain) originates from a study of blood T cell repertoires in COVID-19. The CDR3 length is 14 residues. V dropped 4 bases and J dropped 2; count of bases not matched to a gene: 2. The germline V gene encodes CDR1 SGHTS and CDR2 YDEGEE. Assay used: immunoSEQ multiplex PCR; TCRdb lists only in-frame clones, some missing. Among around 200,000 clones listed, approximately 88% were seen once. The source of this sequence is a young woman who had recovered from COVID-19. V usage is TRBV5-8 and J usage is TRBJ2-7; 11 bases agree with TRBD1. Input material: PBMCs or T cells enriched from blood (not recorded which). The CDR3 reads CASSRTGGAYEQYF. The CDR3 DNA is TGTGCCAGCAGCAGGACAGGGGGCGCCTACGAGCAGTACTTC.